This T cell receptor (beta chain) was retrieved from a study of blood T cell repertoires in COVID-19. Looking at the study overall: The study drew acute and convalescent COVID-19 samples from the United States, Italy and Spain.

CDR3 length equals 17 residues. V was cut by 2 bases and J by 0 bases, with 12 bases left in between. The germline V gene has CDR1 SGHRS and CDR2 YFSETQ. The protocol was immunoSEQ multiplex PCR, while the TCRdb copy is restricted to in-frame clones and leaves out a portion. This sample has around 30,000 clones; 75% to 90% occur once, and the top ten carry roughly 7%. This clonotype originated in a human donor in a cohort sampled during active COVID-19. Source material: peripheral blood. The chain recombines TRBV5-1 with TRBJ1-6; maybe TRBD1 (6 bases). The DNA of the CDR3 is TGCGCCAGCAGCTTTGTGGACAGTAGCTCCTATAATTCACCCCTCCACTTT. Its protein product is CASSFVDSSSYNSPLHF.